The 20 T cell receptor beta chains presented below share a single source sample, sequenced in a study of cytomegalovirus exposure and HLA in healthy donors. Both 60 Vbeta primers and 13 Jbeta primers went into the PCR. Libraries were prepared by immunoSEQ multiplex PCR; TCRdb keeps only in-frame clonotypes and omits some of them. Of roughly 100,000 clones in the sample, 76% were seen once. Specimen: PBMCs. All receptors derive from a woman under 30 in good health and CMV-seropositive.

This clone came up a few times. The chain carries TRBV28 and TRBJ1-5; 11 positions agree with TRBD1. After removal of 5 bases from V and 5 bases from J, the junction contained 11 bases not matched to a gene. The CDR3 runs 17 residues. Germline CDR1 and CDR2: MDHEN and SYDVKM. The CDR3 DNA reads as TGTGCCAGCAGTAGGACAGGGGGCATGTCGGTAGATCAGCCCCAGCATTTT. Its protein product is CASSRTGGMSVDQPQHF.

This clone was seen more than once but under ten times. This chain connects TRBV18 to TRBJ1-4; weak D call: TRBD1 (6 bases). Germline CDR1 reads KGHSH; CDR2 reads LQKENI. This CDR3 has 16 residues. The V end lost 1 base, the J end lost 5 bases, and 14 bases lay between the germline ends. CDR3: CASSPLGGQKNEKLFF. The CDR3 DNA is TGTGCCAGCTCACCACTCGGCGGACAGAAAAATGAAAAACTGTTTTTT.

This sequence joins TRBV7-6 and TRBJ2-5; D is unresolved. The V gene's germline CDR1 is SGHVS and CDR2 FNYEAQ. This CDR3 is built from 12 residues. The V end lost 1 base, the J end lost 6 bases, and 6 bases lay between the germline ends. The CDR3 spells CASSLGVKTQYF. For the CDR3, the DNA is TGTGCCAGCAGCTTAGGTGTCAAGACCCAGTACTTC.

The chain links TRBV2 to TRBJ1-5; D is unresolved. Germline V CDR1 and CDR2: SNHLY, FYNNEI. This CDR3 region has 15 residues. The V gene lost 5 bases and the J gene lost 0 bases, with 11 bases spanning the gap. CDR3 DNA: TGTGCCAGCAGTCGCAACAGCTATAGCAATCAGCCCCAGCATTTT. Protein sequence: CASSRNSYSNQPQHF.

The chain uses TRBV7-6 and TRBJ2-1; no clear D. Between the trimmed V and J ends, which lost 4 bases and 6 bases, there was a span of 10 bases. Germline CDR1 reads SGHVS; CDR2 reads FNYEAQ. CDR3 size: 13 residues. The CDR3 coding sequence is TGTGCCAGCAGCTCGACCCCGGGCAATGAGCAGTTCTTC. Encoded protein: CASSSTPGNEQFF.

V usage is TRBV29-1 and J usage is TRBJ2-7, with a tentative D call TRBD1 (6 bases). This CDR3 is 14 amino acids long. Trimming took off 5 bases at V and 0 bases at J, with 14 bases between the two ends. Germline V lookup: CDR1 SQVTM, CDR2 ANQGSEA. The CDR3 DNA follows: TGCAGCGTTTCTCAGGGGTTTTTCTCCTACGAGCAGTACTTC. Translated: CSVSQGFFSYEQYF.

This chain connects TRBV19 to TRBJ2-2; D may be TRBD1 (6 bases). V was trimmed by 7 bases and J by 7 bases, leaving 19 bases between them. Per germline, CDR1 LNHDA and CDR2 SQIVND (reference sequence). The CDR3 is 15 amino acids. CDR3: CASISRDKVHGELFF. In DNA form, the CDR3 reads TGTGCCAGTATTAGTAGGGACAAGGTCCACGGGGAGCTGTTTTTT.

About this clone itself: Other DNA sequences of this sample code for an identical CDR3. The gene calls are TRBV2 and TRBJ2-1; a weak D match, TRBD2 (6 bases). The CDR3 is 12 amino acids. Germline V CDR1 and CDR2: SNHLY, FYNNEI. The V gene lost 4 bases and the J gene lost 8 bases, with 9 bases spanning the gap. DNA for the CDR3: TGTGCCAGCAGTGGGCCGGGGGATGAGCAGTTCTTC. It codes for CASSGPGDEQFF.

The rearrangement links TRBV5-8 to TRBJ1-4; 7 positions agree with TRBD1. Germline V lookup: CDR1 SGHTS, CDR2 YDEGEE. With V trimmed by 6 bases and J by 3 bases, 8 bases remained unmatched. The CDR3 extends over 15 amino acids. The CDR3 region is CASTHEGAANEKLFF. CDR3 coding DNA: TGTGCCAGCACCCACGAGGGGGCAGCTAATGAAAAACTGTTTTTT.

This chain joins TRBV11-2 and TRBJ1-1, with D unresolved. With 1 base removed from V and 0 bases from J, the gap between germline ends came to 9 bases. The CDR3 runs to 15 residues. Germline V gives CDR1 SGHAT, CDR2 FQNNGV. The CDR3 coding sequence is TGTGCCAGCAGCTTAGTAGAGGGCCTGAACACTGAAGCTTTCTTT. Its protein is CASSLVEGLNTEAFF.

The chain links TRBV28 to TRBJ1-5; the D gene is possibly TRBD1 (6 bases). Germline CDR1 is MDHEN and CDR2 is SYDVKM. Trimming took off 4 bases at V and 2 bases at J, with 12 bases between the two ends. This CDR3 has 15 amino acids. The CDR3 here is CASSSTGSRNQPQHF. In DNA, the CDR3 is TGTGCCAGCAGTTCCACAGGGTCTCGCAATCAGCCCCAGCATTTT.

This rearrangement joins TRBV6-5 to TRBJ1-1, with TRBD1 as a possible D gene (5 bases). Germline CDR1 reads MNHEY; CDR2 reads SVGAGI. V was shortened by 4 bases and J by 8 bases, with 14 bases between the two germline ends. CDR3 length: 13 residues. The CDR3 nucleotides read TGTGCCAGCAGTTCCCCTAACGGGGGGGAAGCTTTCTTT. This translates into CASSSPNGGEAFF.

The V and J genes are TRBV7-9 and TRBJ2-7; D ambiguous. V gave up 3 bases and J gave up 5 bases, with 8 bases separating them. The CDR3 totals 12 residues. Germline CDR1 reads SEHNR; CDR2 reads FQNEAQ (reference sequence). The CDR3 region is CASSFNFDEQYF. The CDR3 nucleotides are TGTGCCAGCAGCTTTAACTTCGACGAGCAGTACTTC.

This clone was observed a few times. The chain has TRBV6-6 and TRBJ2-1, with TRBD2 identical over 13 bases. Germline loops: CDR1 MNHNY, CDR2 SVGAGI (reference sequence). The CDR3 loop spans 13 amino acids. In nucleotides, the CDR3 is TGTGCTGTCGGACTAGCGGGAGTGGATGAGCAGTTCTTC. This translates into CAVGLAGVDEQFF.

The gene calls are TRBV7-6 and TRBJ2-7; D is perhaps TRBD1 (6 bases). The CDR3 is made up of 13 amino acids. The V gene's germline CDR1 is SGHVS and CDR2 FNYEAQ. Trimming removed 3 bases at V and 3 bases at J, with 9 bases between. CDR3 sequence: CASSLGRGYEQYF. The CDR3 region has the DNA TGTGCCAGCAGCTTGGGCAGGGGCTACGAGCAGTACTTC.

The CDR3 region is CSAPETGLSTEAFF. The CDR3 DNA reads TGCAGCGCACCAGAGACAGGGCTGAGCACTGAAGCTTTCTTT. The genes are TRBV29-1 and TRBJ1-1, with TRBD1 matching over 7 bases. The trim removed 7 bases at V and 4 bases at J, leaving 12 bases unmatched. The germline gives CDR1 SQVTM, CDR2 ANQGSEA. This CDR3 comprises 14 residues.

The chain employs TRBV13 and TRBJ1-2; D is undetermined. Germline V gene data show CDR1 as PRHDT and CDR2 as FYEKMQ (reference sequence). The CDR3 extends over 12 amino acids. V dropped 0 bases and J dropped 6 bases, with 5 bases sitting between them. CDR3 in amino acids: CASSLGLNGYTF. The CDR3 nucleotides read TGTGCCAGCAGCTTAGGCCTAAATGGCTACACCTTC.

In DNA, the CDR3 is TGTGCCTGGAGTGGCGCGCGGACTAGCGGGCCTGCCATCTCCTACGAGCAGTACTTC. Translation gives CAWSGARTSGPAISYEQYF. The chain recombines TRBV30 with TRBJ2-7; TRBD2 agrees at 11 bases. The J segment lost 0 bases and the V segment lost 1 base, leaving 14 bases of the junction unmatched. Germline CDR1 and CDR2: GTSNPN and SVGIG (reference sequence). The CDR3 spans 19 residues.

This chain links TRBV30 with TRBJ2-2; TRBD2 agrees at 8 bases. Trimming at V came to 2 bases and at J to 6 bases, leaving 8 bases not matched to a gene. This CDR3 comprises 15 residues. Germline assignment: CDR1 GTSNPN and CDR2 SVGIG (reference sequence). The CDR3 nucleotides read TGTGCCTGGAGTAAGGGACTAGTTTTCCCCGGGGAGCTGTTTTTT. It codes for CAWSKGLVFPGELFF.

The chain combines TRBV2 with TRBJ1-5, with 7 bases that match TRBD1. Trimming at V came to 10 bases and at J to 0 bases, leaving 6 bases not matched to a gene. This CDR3 region has 14 residues. Germline CDR1 is SNHLY and CDR2 is FYNNEI. The chain's CDR3 is CATRDSLSNQPQHF. CDR3 nucleotides: TGTGCCACCCGGGACAGCCTTAGCAATCAGCCCCAGCATTTT.